This T cell receptor (beta chain) was captured by sequencing in a study of CD8 T cells in ankylosing spondylitis. Study-wide results and caveats: Ankylosing spondylitis blood appeared to be characterized by a TCR beta motif of several highly homologous variants. Prior work had noted some motif variants in reactive arthritis blood and synovial fluid.

Making the TCR beta libraries involved quantitative 5'-RACE with molecular barcodes. Each CDR3 protein gets one entry after TCRdb re-called the 5' RACE reads with MiXCR. Of around 890,000 distinct CDR3 sequences in the sample, about an eighth were seen once. V trimming: 6 bases; J trimming: 6 bases; junction bases outside the gene matches: 8. The CDR3 has 15 amino acids. Germline CDR1 is SGHRS and CDR2 is YFSETQ. This clonotype was observed many times. The antigen is unknown. The receptor was derived from a male donor with ankylosing spondylitis. The rearrangement joins TRBV5-1 to TRBJ2-1, with 11 bases aligning to TRBD2. The sample was blood, either unsorted or a sorted T cell fraction (not recorded which). CDR3 sequence: CASNSGGVDTNEQFF. The CDR3 DNA is TGCGCCAGCAATAGCGGGGGGGTGGATACCAATGAGCAGTTCTTC.